The clone carrying this T cell receptor beta chain was observed a handful of times. CDR3 size: 12 residues. V lost 0 bases and J 8 bases, leaving 8 bases between the germline ends. Germline V lookup: CDR1 SGHNT, CDR2 YYREEE (reference sequence). The data stem from a study of identifying expanded T cells in peripheral blood. Using immunoSEQ multiplex PCR, the repertoire was profiled, and TCRdb retains in-frame clones only, with some absent. The table lists tens of thousands of clones, about 88% of them singletons, with roughly 4.4% in the top ten. This TCR was recovered from a person between 18 and 75 years old in good health. V and J are TRBV5-4 and TRBJ1-1; no reliable D call. What was sequenced was blood. This chain's CDR3 is CASSLGQNEAFF. CDR3 DNA: TGTGCCAGCAGCTTGGGCCAAAACGAAGCTTTCTTT.